This T cell receptor (beta chain) derives from a study of immune evolution from preneoplasia to lung adenocarcinoma. Details on this clone: Its specificity is unknown.

Sequencing was performed with immunoSEQ multiplex PCR; in TCRdb, only in-frame clones are kept and a portion is missing. This repertoire shows thousands of clones, roughly 82% found once; its top ten account for around 2.8%. General observations from the study: Top clone frequencies peaked in normal lung, apparently declining through invasive adenocarcinoma.

Losses at the gene ends were 5 bases for V and 5 bases for J; bases not matched to a gene: 11. Germline CDR1 SGHVS, CDR2 FNYEAQ. This CDR3 has 16 amino acids. Sequenced sample: FFPE minimally invasive lung adenocarcinoma tissue. This chain uses TRBV7-6 with TRBJ2-3; TRBD1 agrees at 9 bases. The receptor's source is a person between 65 and 79 years old with lung adenocarcinoma. The CDR3 coding sequence is TGTGCCAGCAGCGGTAGGGGACAGGGTCGGGTAGATACGCAGTATTTT. Amino acid sequence: CASSGRGQGRVDTQYF. The full variable domain, its missing parts supplied by reference TRBV7-6 and TRBJ2-3, is GAGVSQSPRYKVTKRGQDVALRCDPISGHVSLYWYRQALGQGPEFLTYFNYEAQQDKSGLPNDRFSAERPEGSISTLTIQRTEQRDSAMYRCASSGRGQGRVDTQYFGPGTRLTVL.